These 5 T cell receptor beta chains were sequenced from one sample in a study of blood T cells in healthy people across ages. The second PCR ran roughly 6 to 12 cycles with a sample-barcoded 5' primer and J-beta primers. TCRdb re-analysed the 5' RACE reads in MiXCR, keeping a single row per CDR3 protein. In the table there are 600,000 or so distinct CDR3 sequences, roughly 48% of which are singletons. Sequencing used blood. These receptors were taken from an elderly man in good health.

The rearrangement uses TRBV3-1 and TRBJ2-1, with D unclear. Germline CDR1 reads LGHDT; CDR2 reads YNNKEL (reference sequence). Trimming took 0 bases from V and 0 from J, leaving 6 bases between them. The CDR3 is 15 residues long. Here the CDR3 reads CASSQEPSSYNEQFF. The CDR3 nucleotides read TGTGCCAGCAGCCAAGAGCCTAGCTCCTACAATGAGCAGTTCTTC.

The chain combines TRBV3-1 with TRBJ2-1; D ambiguous. This CDR3 region has 16 residues. Trimming pared 0 bases from V and 4 bases from J, leaving 13 bases between. The germline V gene encodes CDR1 LGHDT and CDR2 YNNKEL (reference sequence). Here the CDR3 reads CASSQEPRQNYNEQFF. The DNA for the CDR3 is TGTGCCAGCAGCCAAGAGCCACGCCAAAATTACAATGAGCAGTTCTTC.

For the CDR3, the DNA is TGCAGCGGAGGACAGGGGAGAAACTACGAGCAGTACTTC. As protein: CSGGQGRNYEQYF. The J gene is TRBJ2-4, the V gene TRBV29-1; 9 bases are shared with TRBD1. The J call may be incorrect, as the DNA end agrees better with TRBJ2-7. This CDR3 contains 13 residues. Germline V gene sequence: CDR1 SQVTM, CDR2 ANQGSEA.

This clonotype was detected a few times. The CDR3 nucleotides are TGTGCCAGCAGTCCCCGGGACTACAACAATGAGCAGTTCTTC. Translated: CASSPRDYNNEQFF. This chain connects TRBV28 to TRBJ2-1; 7 nucleotides agree with TRBD2. After removal of 5 bases from V and 5 bases from J, the junction contained 6 bases not matched to a gene. This CDR3 has 14 amino acids. Germline assignment: CDR1 MDHEN and CDR2 SYDVKM.

As concerns this clonotype: The conserved closing phenylalanine or tryptophan is absent in this CDR3, likely reflecting a read error. The chain couples TRBV6-5 to TRBJ2-1; TRBD2 matches 8 bases. The germline V gene encodes CDR1 MNHEY and CDR2 SVGAGI. The CDR3 is made up of 15 amino acids. V gave up 6 bases and J gave up 8 bases; unmatched junction bases: 12. CDR3 DNA sequence: TGTGCCAGCAGGCCTGGGCGGGGGGCAGGCGATGAGCAGTTCTTA. Protein: CASRPGRGAGDEQFL.